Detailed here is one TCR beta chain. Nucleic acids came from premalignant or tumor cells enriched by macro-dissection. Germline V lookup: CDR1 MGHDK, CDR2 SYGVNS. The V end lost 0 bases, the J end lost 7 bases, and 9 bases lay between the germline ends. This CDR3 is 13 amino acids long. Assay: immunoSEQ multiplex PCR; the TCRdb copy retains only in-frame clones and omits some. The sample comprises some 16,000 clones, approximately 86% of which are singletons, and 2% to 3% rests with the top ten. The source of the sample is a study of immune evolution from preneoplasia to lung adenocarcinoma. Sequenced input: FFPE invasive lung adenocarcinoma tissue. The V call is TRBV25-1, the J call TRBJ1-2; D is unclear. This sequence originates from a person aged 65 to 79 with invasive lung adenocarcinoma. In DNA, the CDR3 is TGTGCCAGCAGTGAATATTTGACGTCTGGCTACACCTTC. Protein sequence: CASSEYLTSGYTF.